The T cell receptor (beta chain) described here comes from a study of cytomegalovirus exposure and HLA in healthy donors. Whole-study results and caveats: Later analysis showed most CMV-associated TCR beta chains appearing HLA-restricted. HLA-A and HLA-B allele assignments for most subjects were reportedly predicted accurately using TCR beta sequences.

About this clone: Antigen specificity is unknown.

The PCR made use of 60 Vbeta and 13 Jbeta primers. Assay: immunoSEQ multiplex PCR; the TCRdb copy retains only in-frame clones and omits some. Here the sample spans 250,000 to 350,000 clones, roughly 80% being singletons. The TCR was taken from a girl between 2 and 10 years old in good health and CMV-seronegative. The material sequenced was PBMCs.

Here the CDR3 reads CASSLIPASRAGYTF. In DNA, the CDR3 is TGTGCCAGCAGCTTAATCCCTGCCTCGCGGGCTGGCTACACCTTC. The V call is TRBV7-3, the J call TRBJ1-2; D unresolved. Germline loops: CDR1 SGHTA, CDR2 FQGTGA. Trimming took off 1 base at V and 7 bases at J, with 16 bases between the two ends. This CDR3 comprises 15 residues.